This entry features one T cell receptor (beta chain) sequence. This sample is drawn from a study of blood T cell repertoires in COVID-19. Study as a whole: T cells, B-cell-depleted T cells, or PBMCs supplied cDNA or gDNA.

In the study's own analysis: The authors estimated nucleated cell counts from reference gene primer amplification. Here immunoSEQ multiplex PCR was the method, and the copy in TCRdb shows in-frame clones only, minus some. V and J calls and clone size follow that table, whereas D and trimming were derived from the DNA. The data contain about 410,000 clones, 89% of them seen just once; the ten biggest clones take up about 1.7%. The source is a woman in her twenties or thirties who had recovered from COVID-19. Sequenced input: PBMCs or T cells enriched from blood (not recorded which).

The CDR3 is CASSELGRSLSIYGYTF. In nucleotides, the CDR3 is TGTGCCAGCAGTGAACTTGGTAGGAGTCTATCGATCTATGGCTACACCTTC. The chain couples TRBV6-1 to TRBJ1-2; D not certain. Germline V gene data show CDR1 as MNHNS and CDR2 as SASEGT. V dropped 2 bases and J dropped 4 bases, with 20 bases sitting between them. The CDR3 length is 17 residues.